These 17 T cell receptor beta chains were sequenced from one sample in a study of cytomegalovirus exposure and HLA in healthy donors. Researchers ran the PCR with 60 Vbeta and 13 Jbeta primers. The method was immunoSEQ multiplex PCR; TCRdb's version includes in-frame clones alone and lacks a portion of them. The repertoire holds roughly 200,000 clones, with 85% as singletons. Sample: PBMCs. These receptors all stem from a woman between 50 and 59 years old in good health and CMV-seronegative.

The CDR3 nucleotides read TGTGCCAGCAGTTTATGGGCGGGACCGAACACCGGGGAGCTGTTTTTT. This gives the protein CASSLWAGPNTGELFF. This rearrangement joins TRBV28 to TRBJ2-2, with D possibly matching TRBD2 (6 bases). The CDR3 covers 16 residues. Per the germline V gene, CDR1 is MDHEN and CDR2 is SYDVKM. V was shortened by 0 bases and J by 0 bases, with 8 bases between the two germline ends.

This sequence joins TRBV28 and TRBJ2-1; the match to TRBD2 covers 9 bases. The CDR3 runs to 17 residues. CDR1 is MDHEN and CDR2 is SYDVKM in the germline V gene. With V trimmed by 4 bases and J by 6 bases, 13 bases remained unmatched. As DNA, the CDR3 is TGTGCCAGCAGTTCCTCGTTTTTAGCGGGAGTTTCCAATGAGCAGTTCTTC. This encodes CASSSSFLAGVSNEQFF.

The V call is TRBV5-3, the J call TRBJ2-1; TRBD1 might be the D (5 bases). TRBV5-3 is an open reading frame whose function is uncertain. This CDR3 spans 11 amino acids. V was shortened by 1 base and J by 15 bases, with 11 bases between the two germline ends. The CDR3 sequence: CARSLRQGRFF. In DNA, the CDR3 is TGTGCCAGAAGCTTGCGGCAGGGCCGGTTCTTC.

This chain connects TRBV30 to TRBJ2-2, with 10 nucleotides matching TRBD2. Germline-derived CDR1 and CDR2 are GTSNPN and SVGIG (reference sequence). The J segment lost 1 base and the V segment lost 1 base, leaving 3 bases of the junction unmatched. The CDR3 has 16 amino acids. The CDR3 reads CAWSGASGRNTGELFF. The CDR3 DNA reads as TGTGCCTGGAGTGGGGCTAGCGGGAGGAACACCGGGGAGCTGTTTTTT.

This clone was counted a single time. In nucleotides, the CDR3 is TGTGCCAGCAGTTTATTTGGGGGCAGGGACACTGAAGCTTTCTTT. This sequence encodes CASSLFGGRDTEAFF. The chain combines TRBV28 with TRBJ1-1; D is perhaps TRBD1 (6 bases). CDR1 is MDHEN, CDR2 SYDVKM, per germline. Trimming shortened V by 1 base and J by 3 bases, and 12 bases separated the two germline ends. This CDR3 comprises 15 residues. The whole variable domain, remainder taken from reference TRBV28 and TRBJ1-1, is DVKVTQSSRYLVKRTGEKVFLECVQDMDHENMFWYRQDPGLGLRLIYFSYDVKMKEKGDIPEGYSVSREKKERFSLILESASTNQTSMYLCASSLFGGRDTEAFFGQGTRLTVV.

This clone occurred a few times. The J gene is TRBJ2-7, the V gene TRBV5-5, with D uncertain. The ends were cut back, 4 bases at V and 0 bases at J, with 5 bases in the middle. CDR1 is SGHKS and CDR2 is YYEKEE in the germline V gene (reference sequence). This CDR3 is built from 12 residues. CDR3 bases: TGTGCCAGCAGCCACAGCTCCTACGAGCAGTACTTC. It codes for CASSHSSYEQYF.

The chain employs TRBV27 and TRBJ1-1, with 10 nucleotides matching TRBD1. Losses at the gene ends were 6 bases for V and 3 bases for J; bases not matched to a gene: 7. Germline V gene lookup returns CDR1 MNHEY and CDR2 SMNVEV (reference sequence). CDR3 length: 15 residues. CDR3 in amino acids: CASRRQGAGDTEAFF. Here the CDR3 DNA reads TGTGCCAGCAGAAGACAGGGGGCGGGGGACACTGAAGCTTTCTTT.

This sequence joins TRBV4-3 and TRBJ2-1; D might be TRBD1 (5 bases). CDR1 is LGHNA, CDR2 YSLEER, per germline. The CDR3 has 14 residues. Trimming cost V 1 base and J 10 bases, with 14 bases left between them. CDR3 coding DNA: TGCGCCAGCAGCCAAGTGGGGCTGGGCCGGGAGCAGTTCTTC. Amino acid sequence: CASSQVGLGREQFF.

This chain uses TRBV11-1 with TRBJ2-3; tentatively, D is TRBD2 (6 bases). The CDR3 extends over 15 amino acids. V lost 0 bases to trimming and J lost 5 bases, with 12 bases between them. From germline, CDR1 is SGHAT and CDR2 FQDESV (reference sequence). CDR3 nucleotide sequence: TGTGCCAGCAGCTTAGCGCGTGGTAGCGGAGATACGCAGTATTTT. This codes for CASSLARGSGDTQYF.

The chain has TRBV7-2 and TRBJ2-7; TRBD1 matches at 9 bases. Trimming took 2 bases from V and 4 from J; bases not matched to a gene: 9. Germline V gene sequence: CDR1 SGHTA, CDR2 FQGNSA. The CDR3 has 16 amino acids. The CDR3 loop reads CASSLNPTGGRYEQYF. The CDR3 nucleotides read TGTGCCAGCAGCTTAAACCCGACAGGGGGTAGGTACGAGCAGTACTTC.

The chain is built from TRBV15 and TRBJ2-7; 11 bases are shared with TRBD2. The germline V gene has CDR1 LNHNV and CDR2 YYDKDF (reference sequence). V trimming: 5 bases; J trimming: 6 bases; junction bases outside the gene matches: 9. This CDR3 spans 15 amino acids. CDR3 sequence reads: CATSPRLAGTPEQYF. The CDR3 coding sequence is TGTGCCACCAGCCCCCGACTAGCGGGAACTCCCGAGCAGTACTTC.

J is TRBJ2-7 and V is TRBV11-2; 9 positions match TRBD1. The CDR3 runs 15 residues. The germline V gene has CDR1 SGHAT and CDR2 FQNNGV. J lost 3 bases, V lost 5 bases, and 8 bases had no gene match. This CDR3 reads CASSLGQGRGYEQYF. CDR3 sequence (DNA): TGTGCCAGCAGCCTTGGACAGGGGAGAGGCTACGAGCAGTACTTC.

The DNA for the CDR3 is TGTGCCAGCAGTCCCCTAGCGCAACTGATGAATGAGCAGTTCTTC. Translation gives CASSPLAQLMNEQFF. The J gene is TRBJ2-1, the V gene TRBV27, with a weak D call TRBD2 (6 bases). Trimming took off 5 bases at V and 7 bases at J, with 18 bases between the two ends. The CDR3 covers 15 residues. The V gene's germline CDR1 is MNHEY and CDR2 SMNVEV (reference sequence).

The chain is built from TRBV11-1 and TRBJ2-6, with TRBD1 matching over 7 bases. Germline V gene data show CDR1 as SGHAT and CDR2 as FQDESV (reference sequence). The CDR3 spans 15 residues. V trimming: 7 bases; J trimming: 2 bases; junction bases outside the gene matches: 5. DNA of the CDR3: TGTGCCAGCAAAATAGACAGGGCTGGGGCCAACGTCCTGACTTTC. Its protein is CASKIDRAGANVLTF.

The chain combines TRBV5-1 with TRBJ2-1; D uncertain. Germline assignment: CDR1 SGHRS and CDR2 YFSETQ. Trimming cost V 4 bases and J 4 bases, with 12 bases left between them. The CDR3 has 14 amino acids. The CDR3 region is CASSTQDIYNEQFF. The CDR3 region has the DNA TGCGCCAGCAGCACCCAAGACATTTACAATGAGCAGTTCTTC.

CDR3 protein: CASSTQGGGETQYF. The CDR3 DNA follows: TGTGCCAGCAGTACACAGGGCGGAGGAGAGACCCAGTACTTC. The V gene is TRBV28, the J gene TRBJ2-5; TRBD1 might be the D (6 bases). The V end lost 5 bases, the J end lost 4 bases, and 14 bases lay between the germline ends. The CDR3 has 14 amino acids. Germline V gives CDR1 MDHEN, CDR2 SYDVKM.

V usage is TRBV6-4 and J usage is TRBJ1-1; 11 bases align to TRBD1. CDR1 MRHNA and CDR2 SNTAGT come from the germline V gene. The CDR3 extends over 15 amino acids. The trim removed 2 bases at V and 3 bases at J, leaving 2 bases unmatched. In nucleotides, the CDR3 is TGTGCCAGCAGTGACGGGACAGGGGGAGACACTGAAGCTTTCTTT. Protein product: CASSDGTGGDTEAFF.